This T cell receptor (beta chain) comes out of a study of T cell changes during pregnancy in multiple sclerosis. Germline-derived CDR1 and CDR2 are LGHNT and FRNRAP. The V and J ends lost 0 bases and 9 bases, in that order; junction bases with no gene match: 8. The CDR3 is 16 residues long. Here immunoSEQ multiplex PCR was the method, and the copy in TCRdb shows in-frame clones only, minus some. Among 45,000 or so clones listed, more than 85% were seen once. Source: CD8+ T cells from peripheral blood mononuclear cells, taken after pregnancy. The source of this sequence is a female donor with multiple sclerosis, enrolled in a pregnancy study. The chain links TRBV12-5 to TRBJ1-6; TRBD1 matches at 7 bases. The CDR3 nucleotides are TGTGCTAGTGGTTTGGTATCGACAGGGACCGGTTCACCCCTCCACTTT. This sequence encodes CASGLVSTGTGSPLHF.